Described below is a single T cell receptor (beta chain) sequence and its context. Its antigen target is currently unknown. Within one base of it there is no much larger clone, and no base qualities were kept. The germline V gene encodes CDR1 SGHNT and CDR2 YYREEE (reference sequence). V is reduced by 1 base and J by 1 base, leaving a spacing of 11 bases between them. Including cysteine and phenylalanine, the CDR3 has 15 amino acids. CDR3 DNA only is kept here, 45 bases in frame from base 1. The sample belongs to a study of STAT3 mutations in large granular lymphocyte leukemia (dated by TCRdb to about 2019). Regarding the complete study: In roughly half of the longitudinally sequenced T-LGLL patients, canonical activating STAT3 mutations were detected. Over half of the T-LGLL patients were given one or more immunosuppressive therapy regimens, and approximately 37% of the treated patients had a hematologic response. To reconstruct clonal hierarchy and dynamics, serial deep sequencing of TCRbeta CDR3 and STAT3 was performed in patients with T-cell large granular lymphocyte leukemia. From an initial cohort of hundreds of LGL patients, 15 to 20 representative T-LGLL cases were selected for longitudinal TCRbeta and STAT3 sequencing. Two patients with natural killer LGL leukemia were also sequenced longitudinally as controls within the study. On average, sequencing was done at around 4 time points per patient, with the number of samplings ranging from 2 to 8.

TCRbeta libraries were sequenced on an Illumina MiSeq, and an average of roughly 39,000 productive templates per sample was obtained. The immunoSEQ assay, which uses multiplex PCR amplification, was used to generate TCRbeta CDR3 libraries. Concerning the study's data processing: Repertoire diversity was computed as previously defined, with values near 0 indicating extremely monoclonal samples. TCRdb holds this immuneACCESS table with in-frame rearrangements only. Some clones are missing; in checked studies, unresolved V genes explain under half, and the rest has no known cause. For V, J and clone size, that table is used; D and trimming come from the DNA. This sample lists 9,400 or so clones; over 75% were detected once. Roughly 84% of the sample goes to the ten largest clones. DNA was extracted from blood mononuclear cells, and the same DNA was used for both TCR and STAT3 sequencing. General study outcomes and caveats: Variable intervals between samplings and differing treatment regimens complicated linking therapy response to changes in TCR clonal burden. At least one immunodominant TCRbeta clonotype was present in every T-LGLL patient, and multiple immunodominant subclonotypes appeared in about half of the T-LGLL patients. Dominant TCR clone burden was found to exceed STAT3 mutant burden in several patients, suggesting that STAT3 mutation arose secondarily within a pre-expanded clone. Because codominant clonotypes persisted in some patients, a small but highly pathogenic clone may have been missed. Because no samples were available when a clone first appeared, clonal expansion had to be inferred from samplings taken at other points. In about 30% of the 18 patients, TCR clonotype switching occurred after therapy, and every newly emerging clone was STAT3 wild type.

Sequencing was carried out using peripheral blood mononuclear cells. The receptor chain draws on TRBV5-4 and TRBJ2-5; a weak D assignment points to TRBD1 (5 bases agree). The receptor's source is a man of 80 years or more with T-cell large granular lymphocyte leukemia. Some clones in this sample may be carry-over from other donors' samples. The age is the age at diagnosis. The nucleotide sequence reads TGTGCCAGCAGCTTGAGTAGGGGCTTCCAAGAGACCCAGTACTTC. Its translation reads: CASSLSRGFQETQYF.